The 7 T cell receptor beta chains in this list originate from one sample, sequenced in a study of T cells in Graves' hyperthyroidism and ophthalmopathy (dated by TCRdb to between 2018 and 2021). The receptor library was made with multiplex PCR. TCRdb records Illumina HiSeq 2000 as the sequencer. The TCR beta CDR3 regions were amplified from RNA transcripts. The first round of RT-PCR for the TCR CDR3 was performed with the HTBI primer set and the Qiagen OneStep RT-PCR kit. TCRdb trimmed public reads at Q25 via fastp, called clones via MiXCR and kept in-frame beta chains. CDR3 protein sequences are deduplicated, and each keeps its most common genes and DNA. Counted in this sample were over 300,000 distinct CDR3 sequences; around 13% of them appeared once. The ten largest clones capture around 10% of the sample. Source material: blood. These receptors were taken from an older woman with Graves' hyperthyroidism.

This clonotype was counted ten times or more. The J gene is TRBJ2-3, the V gene TRBV12-5, with D possibly matching TRBD2 (6 bases). The CDR3 loop spans 17 amino acids. Germline V gene data show CDR1 as LGHNT and CDR2 as FRNRAP. V lost 4 bases to trimming and J lost 2 bases, with 19 bases between them. CDR3 bases: TGTGCTAGTGGTTCCAGCCTAGCGAGAGAGACCACAGATACGCAGTATTTT. Amino acids: CASGSSLARETTDTQYF.

This clonotype was seen ten or more times. DNA for the CDR3: TGTGCTAGTGGCTCCGCCTGGCTAGCGGGAAATGAGCAGTTCTTC. This codes for CASGSAWLAGNEQFF. The chain is built from TRBV12-5 and TRBJ2-1, with 9 positions matching TRBD2. The CDR3 is 15 residues long. The germline V gene has CDR1 LGHNT and CDR2 FRNRAP. V shed 6 bases, J shed 7 bases, and the junction held 10 bases outside the gene matches.

V usage is TRBV6-1 and J usage is TRBJ2-5; TRBD1 aligns across 8 bases. The junction had 5 bases not matched to a gene; V was cut back by 6 bases and J by 5 bases. The length of the CDR3 is 13 residues. Germline V gives CDR1 MNHNS, CDR2 SASEGT. CDR3 amino acids: CASRTGAGETQYF. The CDR3 bases are TGTGCCAGCAGGACAGGGGCGGGGGAGACCCAGTACTTC.

This rearrangement joins TRBV20-1 to TRBJ1-1; tentatively, D is TRBD1 (6 bases). The V end was cut by 0 bases, the J end by 3 bases, with 14 bases between. The CDR3 is 15 amino acids. The germline CDR1 and CDR2 sequences are DFQATT and SNEGSKA (reference sequence). This chain's CDR3 is CSARDRTDPDTEAFF. For the CDR3, the DNA is TGCAGTGCTAGAGATCGGACAGATCCGGACACTGAAGCTTTCTTT.

This clonotype has a count of ten or more. The chain links TRBV18 to TRBJ1-4; a weak D match, TRBD1 (6 bases). V was shortened by 5 bases and J by 10 bases, with 17 bases between the two germline ends. Germline V lookup: CDR1 KGHSH, CDR2 LQKENI. The CDR3 is made up of 14 amino acids. This CDR3 is CASSSLYRDGKLFF. CDR3 in DNA: TGTGCCAGCTCATCGTTGTACAGGGATGGAAAACTGTTTTTT.

The table lists this clonotype with many counts. The genes are TRBV3-1 and TRBJ2-3; D might be TRBD1 (5 bases). Germline CDR1 is LGHDT and CDR2 is YNNKEL (reference sequence). The V end lost 0 bases, the J end lost 1 base, and 8 bases lay between the germline ends. The CDR3 has 15 residues. CDR3 sequence (DNA): TGTGCCAGCAGCCAAGATACGACAGGCACAGATACGCAGTATTTT. Amino acid sequence: CASSQDTTGTDTQYF.

This clonotype was recorded many times. This chain joins TRBV24-1 and TRBJ2-1; 7 nucleotides align to TRBD2. Germline loops: CDR1 KGHDR, CDR2 SFDVKD. This CDR3 region has 16 residues. J lost 1 base, V lost 3 bases, and 5 bases had no gene match. The CDR3 nucleotides read TGTGCCACCAGTGATCCCGGGAGGCGGTCCTACAATGAGCAGTTCTTC. Its protein is CATSDPGRRSYNEQFF.